A single sample gave rise to the 15 T cell receptor beta chains below, sequenced in a study of T cell changes during pregnancy in multiple sclerosis. Clones were read by immunoSEQ multiplex PCR, and TCRdb kept only the in-frame ones, dropping some. The sample has tens of thousands of clones; about nine tenths are singletons. Sequenced here: peripheral blood, sampled in the second trimester of pregnancy. The receptor set was obtained from a female donor in good health, enrolled as a control in a pregnancy study.

The chain links TRBV27 to TRBJ2-7; D remains unclear. The CDR3 has 18 residues. Trimming took 2 bases from V and 7 from J, leaving 27 bases between them. Germline CDR1 reads MNHEY; CDR2 reads SMNVEV (reference sequence). CDR3: CASSLDSSRFTYELEQYF. The CDR3 coding sequence is TGTGCCAGCAGTTTAGATTCGAGTCGGTTTACCTACGAGTTAGAGCAGTACTTC.

The V gene is TRBV10-3, the J gene TRBJ2-3, with TRBD2 matching over 7 bases. Trimming removed 7 bases from V and 1 base from J; junction bases left unmatched: 8. The germline V gene has CDR1 ENHRY and CDR2 SYGVKD. The CDR3 is 15 residues long. The CDR3 loop reads CAIKGWEGRTDTQYF. CDR3 sequence (DNA): TGTGCCATCAAGGGGTGGGAGGGCCGCACAGATACGCAGTATTTT.

The chain couples TRBV7-2 to TRBJ2-7; D gene unclear. The ends were cut back, 2 bases at V and 9 bases at J, with 11 bases in the middle. The CDR3 is 12 amino acids. The germline V gene has CDR1 SGHTA and CDR2 FQGNSA. This chain's CDR3 is CASSLSFSGQYF. As DNA, the CDR3 is TGTGCCAGCAGCTTATCGTTCTCGGGGCAGTACTTC.

The chain combines TRBV4-2 with TRBJ2-1; 11 bases agree with TRBD2. The CDR3 loop spans 16 amino acids. Trimming took 3 bases from V and 4 from J; bases not matched to a gene: 5. Germline CDR1 and CDR2: LGHNA and YNFKEQ. The CDR3 sequence is CASSQIAGGEYNEQFF. CDR3 nucleotide sequence: TGTGCCAGCAGCCAGATAGCGGGGGGGGAATACAATGAGCAGTTCTTC.

This clone was observed a few times. The J gene is TRBJ1-4, the V gene TRBV5-1, with 7 bases identical to TRBD1. CDR1 and CDR2 from the germline V gene are SGHRS and YFSETQ. V lost 4 bases to trimming and J lost 4 bases; unmatched junction nucleotides: 4. The CDR3 is 14 amino acids. CDR3 nucleotides: TGCGCCAGCAGCCGCGACAGGGATAATGAAAAACTGTTTTTT. Encoded protein: CASSRDRDNEKLFF.

V is TRBV28 and J is TRBJ1-2; TRBD1 matches 8 bases. The CDR3 totals 14 residues. Trimming cost V 3 bases and J 4 bases; bases outside gene matches: 4. The V gene's germline CDR1 is MDHEN and CDR2 SYDVKM. This CDR3 reads CASSLVGTGYGYTF. The CDR3 bases are TGTGCCAGCAGTTTGGTTGGGACAGGCTATGGCTACACCTTC.

V is TRBV7-8 and J is TRBJ2-7; 7 positions match TRBD1. CDR1 is SGHVS, CDR2 FQNEAQ, per germline. The CDR3 length is 14 residues. J lost 2 bases, V lost 6 bases, and 7 bases had no gene match. In DNA form, the CDR3 reads TGTGCCAGCAGGCCTGGGACAGTCACCTACGAGCAGTACTTC. Amino acid sequence: CASRPGTVTYEQYF.

The rearrangement links TRBV6-1 to TRBJ1-2; 7 nucleotides align to TRBD1. The ends lost 4 bases at V and 3 bases at J; junction bases unmatched: 8. The CDR3 loop spans 15 amino acids. From germline, CDR1 is MNHNS and CDR2 SASEGT. CDR3 sequence (DNA): TGTGCCAGCAGTGTAGACAGGGATTGGGACTATGGCTACACCTTC. Translation: CASSVDRDWDYGYTF.

The chain carries TRBV5-6 and TRBJ1-3; D ambiguous. The germline V gene has CDR1 SGHDT and CDR2 YYEEEE. The CDR3 length is 15 residues. The ends were cut back, 1 base at V and 2 bases at J, with 10 bases in the middle. The DNA of the CDR3 is TGTGCCAGCAGCTTGACGTGGCCTCCTGGAAACACCATATATTTT. Its translation: CASSLTWPPGNTIYF.

The chain couples TRBV11-2 to TRBJ2-1, with TRBD2 matching over 11 bases. This CDR3 is 12 amino acids long. Germline V lookup: CDR1 SGHAT, CDR2 FQNNGV. Trimming at V came to 4 bases and at J to 15 bases, leaving 5 bases not matched to a gene. DNA of the CDR3: TGTGCCAGCAGCTACCGACTAGCGGGAATGTTCTTC. Protein: CASSYRLAGMFF.

The chain links TRBV28 to TRBJ2-1, with 11 bases identical to TRBD2. The V and J ends lost 6 bases and 11 bases, in that order; junction bases with no gene match: 9. The germline gives CDR1 MDHEN, CDR2 SYDVKM. The CDR3 runs 14 residues. Written as DNA, the CDR3 is TGTGCCAGCAGCTTACTAGCGGGAGATGCAAAGCAGTTCTTC. It is translated as CASSLLAGDAKQFF.

This sequence joins TRBV4-1 and TRBJ2-7; 13 bases are a match to TRBD2. With 1 base clipped from V and 0 bases from J, the junction kept 6 bases outside the gene matches. This CDR3 is 18 amino acids long. The germline gives CDR1 MGHRA, CDR2 YSYEKL. The CDR3 nucleotides read TGCGCCAGCAGCCAAGGACTAGCGGGAGGAGAAACCTCCTACGAGCAGTACTTC. This codes for CASSQGLAGGETSYEQYF.

The genes are TRBV27 and TRBJ2-1, with 7 bases identical to TRBD1. This CDR3 has 19 amino acids. V was pared by 6 bases and J by 3 bases, with 20 bases of the junction left unmatched. In germline, CDR1 is MNHEY, CDR2 SMNVEV (reference sequence). Here the CDR3 reads CASRRRPPSGTVDYNEQFF. The DNA of the CDR3 is TGTGCCAGCAGGCGAAGGCCACCCTCCGGGACAGTGGACTACAATGAGCAGTTCTTC.

The chain combines TRBV4-1 with TRBJ2-1, with a possible D match to TRBD2 (6 bases). V gave up 2 bases and J gave up 6 bases, with 14 bases separating them. The length of the CDR3 is 15 residues. Germline V gene lookup returns CDR1 MGHRA and CDR2 YSYEKL. This chain's CDR3 is CASSQLGAGPNEQFF. The CDR3 DNA is TGCGCCAGCAGCCAACTGGGCGCGGGGCCCAATGAGCAGTTCTTC.

The chain links TRBV30 to TRBJ1-2; maybe TRBD1 (5 bases). Trimming cost V 3 bases and J 3 bases, with 8 bases left between them. CDR3 length: 12 residues. Germline V gene lookup returns CDR1 GTSNPN and CDR2 SVGIG (reference sequence). CDR3: CAWSAGHYGYTF. CDR3 DNA sequence: TGTGCCTGGAGCGCGGGACACTATGGCTACACCTTC.